This T cell receptor beta chain was recorded in a study of Graves' ophthalmopathy and Graves' hyperthyroidism. To note about this clonotype: What it recognizes is unknown.

The CDR3 has 15 amino acids. V dropped 5 bases and J dropped 5 bases, with 13 bases sitting between them. Germline V lookup: CDR1 SGHTA, CDR2 FQGNSA. The study amplified TCR beta CDR3 regions using RNA transcripts. In the first round, RT-PCR was carried out with HTBI primers, and a multiplex PCR formed the second round. MiXCR, run by TCRdb on the multiplex PCR reads, gives a single entry per CDR3 protein. The sample shows about 640,000 distinct CDR3 sequences, under 50% of them seen only once. Overall study results and limits: Ophthalmopathy progression was predicted with about 67% sensitivity and about 72% specificity.

This sequence joins TRBV7-2 and TRBJ1-6; maybe TRBD1 (6 bases). The TCR was taken from an adult man with Graves' ophthalmopathy. Specimen: peripheral blood. The CDR3: CASSGGTPDNSPLHF. CDR3 coding DNA: TGTGCCAGCAGCGGGGGGACACCAGATAATTCACCCCTCCACTTT.